In this sample, the clone carrying this TCR beta chain turned up once. The data derive from a study of blood T cell repertoires in COVID-19. Study-level background: Samples of COVID-19 (acute and convalescent) were obtained from the United States, Italy and Spain. T cells, B-cell-depleted T cells, or PBMCs supplied cDNA or gDNA.

Original analysis: Nucleated cell counts were estimated from reference gene primer amplification. Sequencing was performed with immunoSEQ multiplex PCR; in TCRdb, only in-frame clones are kept and a portion is missing. V, J and clone size are taken as reported in that table, and D and trimming were inferred from the DNA itself. The table shows roughly 200,000 clones, with over 75% occurring only once. The V segment lost 4 bases and the J segment 6 bases; nucleotides outside the gene matches: 10. Germline-derived CDR1 and CDR2 are SGHKS and YYEKEE (reference sequence). The CDR3 totals 14 residues. The rearrangement joins TRBV5-5 to TRBJ2-7; TRBD1 aligns across 7 bases. The sequence was collected from an elderly woman with acute or convalescent COVID-19. Input material: peripheral blood. The CDR3 coding sequence is TGTGCCAGCAGCCCTATGGACAGGTTCGGCGAGCAGTACTTC. Translated: CASSPMDRFGEQYF.